This TCR beta chain was recovered during a study of blood T cell repertoires in COVID-19. CDR3 size: 15 residues. Per the germline V gene, CDR1 is SGHTA and CDR2 is FQGNSA. The junction had 4 bases not matched to a gene; V was cut back by 5 bases and J by 1 base. Authors' processing steps: Nucleated cell counts were estimated from reference gene primer amplification. Clones were sequenced by immunoSEQ multiplex PCR, and TCRdb holds only the in-frame ones, with some missing. The V and J calls and clone size were taken over from that table, and D and trimming were inferred from the DNA. Here the sample spans about 70,000 clones, roughly 84% being singletons.

J is TRBJ2-7 and V is TRBV7-2; 11 bases map to TRBD2. The source is an elderly woman with active or convalescent COVID-19. Sample: peripheral blood. The CDR3 DNA reads TGTGCCAGCAGCGCCACTAGCGGGGGATCCTACGAGCAGTACTTC. Encoded protein: CASSATSGGSYEQYF.